Each of the 4 T cell receptor beta chains below was sequenced from the same sample in a study of regulatory T cells in long-lasting Graves disease listed by TCRdb under 2021. Preparation of the library involved multiplex PCR. The sequencing machine was an Illumina HiSeq 4000. To build TCR beta libraries, CDR3 regions were amplified by Arm-PCR using iRepertoire HTBI primers. TCRdb reprocessed the public reads (quality trimming at Q25 with fastp, clone calling with MiXCR) and kept in-frame beta chains. One record per CDR3 amino acid sequence lists the most common genes and DNA. For this sample there are about 460,000 distinct CDR3 sequences; 12% to 15% appear just once. The top ten clones comprise over 15% of the sample. The time point label, as the study defines it: newly diagnosed GD, antithyroid drugs for less than 3 months. RNA was extracted from PBMCs in TRIzol for both TCR sequencing and RNA sequencing.

These data also featured in a second study, about T cells in Graves' hyperthyroidism and ophthalmopathy.

The specimen was peripheral blood mononuclear cells (PBMCs), collected at new diagnosis, from a patient treated with antithyroid drugs. The receptors here all came from a woman in her fifties or sixties with Graves disease. Donor details come from another sample of the same person, matched by shared clones.

This clonotype has more than one count but fewer than ten. The genes are TRBV6-1 and TRBJ2-1; 8 bases agree with TRBD1. The CDR3 has 12 residues. Germline lookup yields CDR1 MNHNS and CDR2 SASEGT. Germline trimming cut 7 bases from V and 9 bases from J; bases unmatched to any gene: 5. CDR3 amino acids: CASTGQGSEQFF. The CDR3 coding sequence is TGTGCCAGCACCGGACAGGGCAGTGAGCAGTTCTTC.

This chain links TRBV18 with TRBJ2-5; D gene unclear. V dropped 4 bases and J dropped 2 bases, with 14 bases sitting between them. Germline CDR1 is KGHSH and CDR2 is LQKENI. The CDR3 sequence is 15 residues long. This CDR3 is CASSLGQRTQETQYF. The CDR3 coding sequence is TGTGCCAGCTCACTAGGTCAAAGAACACAAGAGACCCAGTACTTC.

This clonotype was detected only a few times. This may arise from a read error, as a much more abundant clone is one base away. The chain combines TRBV6-2 or TRBV6-3 with TRBJ2-7; perhaps TRBD1 as D (5 bases). CDR1 is MNHEY, CDR2 SVGEGT, per germline. The CDR3 length is 19 residues. CDR3 region: CASSYSGLSHSIQLYERYF. The CDR3 DNA follows: TGTGCCAGCAGTTACTCGGGGCTTAGCCACTCGATTCAACTCTACGAGCGGTACTTC.

Worth noting for this clonotype: This sequence may be a read error, since a much larger clone differs from it by one base. V and J are TRBV2 and TRBJ2-7; 13 positions agree with TRBD2. Germline V CDR1 and CDR2: SNHLY, FYNNEI. The junction had 7 bases not matched to a gene; V was cut back by 4 bases and J by 7 bases. This CDR3 spans 15 amino acids. CDR3 nucleotide sequence: TGTGCCAGCAGTGTCCCGACTAGCGGGAGGTATGAGCAGTACTTC. Residues: CASSVPTSGRYEQYF.